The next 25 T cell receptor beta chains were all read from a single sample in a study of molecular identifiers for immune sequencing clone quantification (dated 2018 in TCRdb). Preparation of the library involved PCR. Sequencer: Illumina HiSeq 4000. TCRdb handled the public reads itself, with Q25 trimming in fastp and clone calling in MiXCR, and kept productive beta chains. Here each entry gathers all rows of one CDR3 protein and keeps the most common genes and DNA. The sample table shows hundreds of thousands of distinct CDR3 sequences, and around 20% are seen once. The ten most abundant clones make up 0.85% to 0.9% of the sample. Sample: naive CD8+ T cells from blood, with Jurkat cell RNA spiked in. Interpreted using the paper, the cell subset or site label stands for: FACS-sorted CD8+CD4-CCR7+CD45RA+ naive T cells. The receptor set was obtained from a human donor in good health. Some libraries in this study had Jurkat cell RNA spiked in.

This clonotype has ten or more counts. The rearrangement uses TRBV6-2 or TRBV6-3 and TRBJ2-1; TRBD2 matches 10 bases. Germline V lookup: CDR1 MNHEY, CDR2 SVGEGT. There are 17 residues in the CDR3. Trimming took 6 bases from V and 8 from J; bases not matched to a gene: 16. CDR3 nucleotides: TGTGCCAGCAGCCCCCCTTTAGCGGGAGGAGGTACCGATGAGCAGTTCTTC. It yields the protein CASSPPLAGGGTDEQFF.

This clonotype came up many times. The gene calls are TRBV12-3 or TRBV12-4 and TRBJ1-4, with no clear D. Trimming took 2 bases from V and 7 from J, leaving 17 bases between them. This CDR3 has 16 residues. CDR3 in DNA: TGTGCCAGCAGTTTACTTTCATTCGGCCCCCCTGAAAAACTGTTTTTT. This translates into CASSLLSFGPPEKLFF.

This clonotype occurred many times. The DNA of the CDR3 is TGTGCCAGCACCCTAATGAACACCGGGGAGCTGTTTTTT. It yields the protein CASTLMNTGELFF. The chain combines TRBV6-2 or TRBV6-3 with TRBJ2-2, with D unclear. The germline V gene encodes CDR1 MNHEY and CDR2 SVGEGT. V dropped 7 bases and J dropped 1 base, with 7 bases sitting between them. The CDR3 loop spans 13 amino acids.

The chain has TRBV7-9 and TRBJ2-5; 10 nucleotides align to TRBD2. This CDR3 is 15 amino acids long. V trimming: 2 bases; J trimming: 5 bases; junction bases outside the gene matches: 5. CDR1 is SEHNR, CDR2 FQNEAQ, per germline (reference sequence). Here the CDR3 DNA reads TGTGCCAGCAGCTTATCTAGCGGGAGTTGGGAGACCCAGTACTTC. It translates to CASSLSSGSWETQYF.

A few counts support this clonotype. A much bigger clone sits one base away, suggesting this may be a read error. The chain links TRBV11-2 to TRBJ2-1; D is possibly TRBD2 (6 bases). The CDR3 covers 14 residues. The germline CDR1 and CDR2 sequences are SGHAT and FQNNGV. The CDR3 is CASSPGRDWDEQSF. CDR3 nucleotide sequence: TGTGCCAGCAGCCCCGGACGGGACTGGGATGAGCAGTCCTTC.

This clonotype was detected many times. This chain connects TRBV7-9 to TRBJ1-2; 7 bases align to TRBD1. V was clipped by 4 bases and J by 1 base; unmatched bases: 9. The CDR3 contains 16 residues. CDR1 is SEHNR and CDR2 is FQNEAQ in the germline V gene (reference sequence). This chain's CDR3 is CASSSQGTENNYGYTF. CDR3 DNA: TGTGCCAGCAGCTCACAAGGGACAGAGAATAACTATGGCTACACCTTC.

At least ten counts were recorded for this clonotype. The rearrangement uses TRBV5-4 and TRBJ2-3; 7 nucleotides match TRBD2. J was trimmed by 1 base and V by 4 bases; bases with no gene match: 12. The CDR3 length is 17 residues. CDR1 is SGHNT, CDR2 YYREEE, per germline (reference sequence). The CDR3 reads CASSIPFGSGGTDTQYF. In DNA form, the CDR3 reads TGTGCCAGCAGCATCCCCTTTGGAAGCGGGGGCACAGATACGCAGTATTTT.

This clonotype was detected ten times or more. The CDR3 nucleotides are TGCGCCAGCAGCCCCGACAGGACACGCAATGAGCAGTTCTTC. It translates to CASSPDRTRNEQFF. This chain connects TRBV4-3 to TRBJ2-1, with a possible D match to TRBD1 (6 bases). Germline CDR1 is LGHNA and CDR2 is YSLEER. Trimming took 4 bases from V and 6 from J, leaving 13 bases between them. CDR3 size: 14 residues.

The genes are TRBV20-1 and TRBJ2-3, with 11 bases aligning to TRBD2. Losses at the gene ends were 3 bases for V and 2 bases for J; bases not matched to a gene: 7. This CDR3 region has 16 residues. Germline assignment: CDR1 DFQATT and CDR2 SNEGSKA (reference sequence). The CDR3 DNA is TGCAGTGCTAGTTTAACTAGCGGGAGAGACACAGATACGCAGTATTTT. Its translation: CSASLTSGRDTDTQYF.

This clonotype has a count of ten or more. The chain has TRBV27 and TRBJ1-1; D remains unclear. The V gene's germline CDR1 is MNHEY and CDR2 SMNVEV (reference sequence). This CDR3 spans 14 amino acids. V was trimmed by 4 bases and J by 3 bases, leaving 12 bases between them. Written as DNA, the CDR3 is TGTGCCAGCAGTTCAGGAGGTCCGGACACTGAAGCTTTCTTT. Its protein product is CASSSGGPDTEAFF.

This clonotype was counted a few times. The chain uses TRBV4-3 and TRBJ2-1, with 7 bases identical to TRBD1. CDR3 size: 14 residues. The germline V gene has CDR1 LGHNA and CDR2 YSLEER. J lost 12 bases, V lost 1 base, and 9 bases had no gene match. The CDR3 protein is CASSQVGDSLGQFF. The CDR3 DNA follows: TGCGCCAGCAGCCAAGTGGGGGACAGCCTGGGGCAGTTCTTC.

The CDR3 region has the DNA TGTGCCAGCAGTTTACTTGGGTGGGGACAGGGCACTAACGAGCAGTACTTC. Its translation: CASSLLGWGQGTNEQYF. The chain has TRBV27 and TRBJ2-7, with 9 bases fitting TRBD1. The trim removed 2 bases at V and 5 bases at J, leaving 13 bases unmatched. Germline V gene data show CDR1 as MNHEY and CDR2 as SMNVEV (reference sequence). The CDR3 totals 17 residues.

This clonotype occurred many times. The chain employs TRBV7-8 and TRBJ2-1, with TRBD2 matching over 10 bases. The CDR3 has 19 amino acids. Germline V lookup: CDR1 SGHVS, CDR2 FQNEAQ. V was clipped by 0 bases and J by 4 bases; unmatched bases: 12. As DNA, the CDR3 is TGTGCCAGCAGCTTAGCTCCGCTAGCGGGGGCCCGTTCTTACAATGAGCAGTTCTTC. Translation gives CASSLAPLAGARSYNEQFF.

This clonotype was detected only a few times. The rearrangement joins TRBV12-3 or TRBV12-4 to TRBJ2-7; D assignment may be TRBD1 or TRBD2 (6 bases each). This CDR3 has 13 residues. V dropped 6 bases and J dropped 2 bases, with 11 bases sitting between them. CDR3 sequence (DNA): TGTGCCAGCAGGGAGGGGGGTCCCTACGAGCAGTACTTC. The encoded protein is CASREGGPYEQYF.

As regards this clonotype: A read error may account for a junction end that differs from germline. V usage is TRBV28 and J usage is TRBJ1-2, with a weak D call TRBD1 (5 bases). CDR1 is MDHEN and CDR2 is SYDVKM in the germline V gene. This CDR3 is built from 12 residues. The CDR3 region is CVSSRGNYGYTF. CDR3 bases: TGTGTCAGCAGTAGGGGAAACTATGGCTACACCTTC.

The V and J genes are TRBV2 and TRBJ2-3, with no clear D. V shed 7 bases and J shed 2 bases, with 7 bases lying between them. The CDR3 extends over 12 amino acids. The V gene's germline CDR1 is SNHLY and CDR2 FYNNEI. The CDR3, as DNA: TGTGCCAGCATTGTGCTCACAGATACGCAGTATTTT. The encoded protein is CASIVLTDTQYF. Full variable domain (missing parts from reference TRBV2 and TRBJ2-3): EPEVTQTPSHQVTQMGQEVILRCVPISNHLYFYWYRQILGQKVEFLVSFYNNEISEKSEIFDDQFSVERPDGSNFTLKIRSTKLEDSAMYFCASIVLTDTQYFGPGTRLTVL.

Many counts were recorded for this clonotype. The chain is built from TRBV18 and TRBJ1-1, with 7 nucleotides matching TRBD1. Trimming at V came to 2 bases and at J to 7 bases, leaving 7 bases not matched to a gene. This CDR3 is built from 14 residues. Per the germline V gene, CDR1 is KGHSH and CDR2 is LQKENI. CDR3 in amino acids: CASSPNRGTDEAFF. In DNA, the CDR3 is TGTGCCAGCTCACCAAACAGGGGAACAGATGAAGCTTTCTTT.

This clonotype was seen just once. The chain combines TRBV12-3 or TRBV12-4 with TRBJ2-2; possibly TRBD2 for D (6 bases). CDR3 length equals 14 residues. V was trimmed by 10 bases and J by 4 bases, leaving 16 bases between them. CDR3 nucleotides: TGTGCCAACCGGAGGGGAATGAGCACCGGGGAGCTGTTTTTT. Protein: CANRRGMSTGELFF.

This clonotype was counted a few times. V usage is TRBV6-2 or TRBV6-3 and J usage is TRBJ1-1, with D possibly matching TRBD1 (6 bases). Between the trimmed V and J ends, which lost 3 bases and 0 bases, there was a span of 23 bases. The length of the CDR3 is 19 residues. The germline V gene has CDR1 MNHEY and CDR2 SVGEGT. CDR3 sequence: CASSYFPGGAGALNTEAFF. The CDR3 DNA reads TGTGCCAGCAGTTATTTCCCCGGGGGTGCGGGGGCCCTGAACACTGAAGCTTTCTTT.

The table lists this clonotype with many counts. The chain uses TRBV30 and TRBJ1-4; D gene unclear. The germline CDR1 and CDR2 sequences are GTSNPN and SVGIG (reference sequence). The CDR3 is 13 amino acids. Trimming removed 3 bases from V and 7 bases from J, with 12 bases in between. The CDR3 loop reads CAWSPDWSEKLFF. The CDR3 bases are TGTGCCTGGAGCCCGGATTGGAGTGAAAAACTGTTTTTT.

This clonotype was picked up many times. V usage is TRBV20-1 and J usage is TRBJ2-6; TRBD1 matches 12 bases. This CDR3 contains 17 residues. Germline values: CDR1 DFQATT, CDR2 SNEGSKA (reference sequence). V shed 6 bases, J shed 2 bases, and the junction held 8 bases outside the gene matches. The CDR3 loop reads CSAFPGTGGTGANVLTF. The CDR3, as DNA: TGCAGTGCATTTCCTGGGACAGGGGGCACTGGGGCCAACGTCCTGACTTTC.

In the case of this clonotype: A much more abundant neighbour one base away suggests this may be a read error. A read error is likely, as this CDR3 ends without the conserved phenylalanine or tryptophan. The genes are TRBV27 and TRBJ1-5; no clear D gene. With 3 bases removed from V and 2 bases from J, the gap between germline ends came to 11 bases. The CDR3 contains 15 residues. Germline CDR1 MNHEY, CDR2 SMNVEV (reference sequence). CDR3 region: CASSFSSGGNQPQHL. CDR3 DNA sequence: TGTGCCAGCAGTTTCTCTTCTGGGGGCAATCAGCCCCAGCATTTG.

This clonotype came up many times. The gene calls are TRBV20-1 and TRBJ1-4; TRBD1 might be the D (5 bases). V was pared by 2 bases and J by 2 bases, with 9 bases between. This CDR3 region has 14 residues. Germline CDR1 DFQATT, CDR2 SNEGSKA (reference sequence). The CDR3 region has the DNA TGCAGTGCTAGAAGCAGGGATACTAATGAAAAACTGTTTTTT. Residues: CSARSRDTNEKLFF.

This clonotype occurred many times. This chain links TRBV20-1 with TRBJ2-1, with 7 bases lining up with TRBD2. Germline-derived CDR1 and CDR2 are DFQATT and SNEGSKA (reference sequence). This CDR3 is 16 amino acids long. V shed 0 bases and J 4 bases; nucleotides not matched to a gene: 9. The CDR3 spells CSARDPRLAAYNEQFF. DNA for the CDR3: TGCAGTGCTAGAGACCCTCGGCTAGCGGCGTACAATGAGCAGTTCTTC.

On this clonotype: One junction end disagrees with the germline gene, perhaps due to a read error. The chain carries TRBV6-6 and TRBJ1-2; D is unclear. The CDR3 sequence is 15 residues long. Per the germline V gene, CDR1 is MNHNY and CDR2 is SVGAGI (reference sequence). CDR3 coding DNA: TGTGCCAGCAGTTACGTGGCATCTGCACCGTATGGCTGCACCTTC. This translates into CASSYVASAPYGCTF.